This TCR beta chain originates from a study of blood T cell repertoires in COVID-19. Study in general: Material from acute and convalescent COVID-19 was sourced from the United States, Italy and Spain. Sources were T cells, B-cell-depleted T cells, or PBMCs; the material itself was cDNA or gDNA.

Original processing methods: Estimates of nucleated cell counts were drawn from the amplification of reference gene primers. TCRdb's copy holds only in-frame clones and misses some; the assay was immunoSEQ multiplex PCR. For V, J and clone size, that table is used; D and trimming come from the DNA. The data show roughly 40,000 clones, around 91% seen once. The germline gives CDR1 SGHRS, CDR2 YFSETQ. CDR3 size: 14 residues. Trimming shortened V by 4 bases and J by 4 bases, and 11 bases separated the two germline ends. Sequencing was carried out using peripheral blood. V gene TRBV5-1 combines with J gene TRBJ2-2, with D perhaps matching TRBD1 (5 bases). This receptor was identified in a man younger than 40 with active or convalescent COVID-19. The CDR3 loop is CASSGGHSTGELFF. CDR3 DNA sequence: TGCGCCAGCAGCGGTGGACATAGCACCGGGGAGCTGTTTTTT.